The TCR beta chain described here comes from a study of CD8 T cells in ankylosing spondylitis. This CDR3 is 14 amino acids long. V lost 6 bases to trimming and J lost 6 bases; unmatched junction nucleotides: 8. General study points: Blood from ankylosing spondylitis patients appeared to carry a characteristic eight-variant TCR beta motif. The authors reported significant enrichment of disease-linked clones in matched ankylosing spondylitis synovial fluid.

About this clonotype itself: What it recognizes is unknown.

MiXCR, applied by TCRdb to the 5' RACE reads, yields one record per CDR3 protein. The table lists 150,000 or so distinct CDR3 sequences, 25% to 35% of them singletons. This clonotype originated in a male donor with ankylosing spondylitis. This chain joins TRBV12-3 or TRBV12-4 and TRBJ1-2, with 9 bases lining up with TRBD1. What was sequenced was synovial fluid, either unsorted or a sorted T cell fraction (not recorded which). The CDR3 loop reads CASSNTGTGHGYTF. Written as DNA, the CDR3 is TGTGCCAGCAGCAACACCGGGACAGGGCATGGCTACACCTTC.